Below, 9 T cell receptor beta chains from the same sample are listed, as sequenced in a study of untreated major depressive disorder. Findings and caveats of the study: Depressed patients' CD4+ T cells carried increased TRBV05-01 (Vbeta 5.1) usage versus control CD4+ T cells.

TCRdb keeps only in-frame clones here, not all; method: immunoSEQ multiplex PCR. This table has approximately 15,000 clones, just over 90% appearing once. For these receptors, no antigen is known. Input material: CD4+ T cells from PBMCs. Receptor source: a woman aged 30 to 39 with major depressive disorder.

The CDR3 spells CASSLQVKETQYF. Written as DNA, the CDR3 is TGTGCCAGCAGCTTACAGGTTAAAGAGACCCAGTACTTC. This rearrangement joins TRBV11-2 to TRBJ2-5, with no clear D. V was shortened by 2 bases and J by 3 bases, with 7 bases between the two germline ends. This CDR3 contains 13 residues. Germline V gene sequence: CDR1 SGHAT, CDR2 FQNNGV.

The CDR3 sequence is CASSLIGFNYGYTF. For the CDR3, the DNA is TGTGCCAGCAGCTTAATAGGGTTTAACTATGGCTACACCTTC. The chain couples TRBV11-2 to TRBJ1-2; no definite D call. The CDR3 sequence is 14 residues long. V was trimmed by 2 bases and J by 1 base, leaving 8 bases between them. The germline CDR1 and CDR2 sequences are SGHAT and FQNNGV.

The chain uses TRBV15 and TRBJ2-3; TRBD2 matches 8 bases. This CDR3 spans 14 amino acids. The V gene end was trimmed by 0 bases and the J gene end by 7 bases; junction bases not matched to a gene: 3. The germline CDR1 and CDR2 sequences are LNHNV and YYDKDF (reference sequence). In DNA form, the CDR3 reads TGTGCCACCAGCAGAGATCAGCGGGAGTATACGCAGTATTTT. It translates to CATSRDQREYTQYF.

The chain has TRBV7-9 and TRBJ2-7; D might be TRBD1 or TRBD2, each matching 5 bases. V dropped 5 bases and J dropped 2 bases, with 13 bases sitting between them. The germline CDR1 and CDR2 sequences are SEHNR and FQNEAQ (reference sequence). CDR3 length: 14 residues. CDR3 nucleotide sequence: TGTGCCAGCAGCCGAACAGGAGGAACCTACGAGCAGTACTTC. Its protein is CASSRTGGTYEQYF.

The genes are TRBV7-8 and TRBJ2-7, with TRBD2 identical over 8 bases. After removal of 5 bases from V and 6 bases from J, the junction contained 15 bases not matched to a gene. The germline CDR1 and CDR2 sequences are SGHVS and FQNEAQ. The CDR3 length is 16 residues. CDR3 region: CASSGRTSPVPVEQYF. In DNA form, the CDR3 reads TGTGCCAGCAGCGGACGGACTAGCCCGGTCCCAGTCGAGCAGTACTTC.

DNA for the CDR3: TGTGCCATCAGTGAAAGCGGCTATGGCTACACCTTC. Translation gives CAISESGYGYTF. The chain employs TRBV10-3 and TRBJ1-2; D remains ambiguous. CDR3 length equals 12 residues. The V gene's germline CDR1 is ENHRY and CDR2 SYGVKD. Deletions cut 3 bases from V and 4 bases from J, with 6 bases between.

The chain combines TRBV7-2 with TRBJ2-3; TRBD2 matches at 7 bases. V gave up 0 bases and J gave up 6 bases; unmatched junction bases: 12. The CDR3 is 17 amino acids. Germline-derived CDR1 and CDR2 are SGHTA and FQGNSA. Written as DNA, the CDR3 is TGTGCCAGCAGCTTAGCCGTGGGGGGGTCGACCAGGGATACGCAGTATTTT. It codes for CASSLAVGGSTRDTQYF.

In its sample, this clone was seen once. V is TRBV27 and J is TRBJ1-4, with D unresolved. The CDR3 loop spans 17 amino acids. CDR1 MNHEY and CDR2 SMNVEV come from the germline V gene (reference sequence). Trimming shortened V by 10 bases and J by 0 bases, and 21 bases separated the two germline ends. This CDR3 reads CAITPRKNIATNEKLFF. CDR3 nucleotide sequence: TGTGCCATCACGCCGAGGAAGAACATTGCAACTAATGAAAAACTGTTTTTT. Drawing the rest from reference TRBV27 and TRBJ1-4, the complete variable domain is EAQVTQNPRYLITVTGKKLTVTCSQNMNHEYMSWYRQDPGLGLRQIYYSMNVEVTDKGDVPEGYKVSRKEKRNFPLILESPSPNQTSLYFCAITPRKNIATNEKLFFGSGTQLSVL.

The chain carries TRBV5-4 and TRBJ2-2; D is unresolved. Trimming left V 4 bases short and J 3 bases short, with 10 bases between. CDR3 length equals 14 residues. Looked up from germline, CDR1 is SGHNT and CDR2 is YYREEE (reference sequence). CDR3 coding DNA: TGTGCCAGCAGCCTTGACCTTGACACCGGGGAGCTGTTTTTT. This encodes CASSLDLDTGELFF.